The clone carrying this TCR beta chain has a handful of counts. The antigen remains undetermined. Time point: newly diagnosed GD, antithyroid drugs for less than 3 months. Scientists built the TCR library using RNA that was extracted from PBMCs. Graves' disease diagnosis was established per American Thyroid Association guidelines. Relying on iRepertoire HTBI primers and Arm-PCR of CDR3 regions, the team built TCR beta libraries. TCRdb ran MiXCR on the multiplex PCR reads and lists one entry per CDR3 protein. The table has about 460,000 distinct CDR3 sequences, 14% seen once. This specimen belongs to a study of regulatory T cells in long-lasting Graves disease. On the study more broadly: Antithyroid drugs had been taken under 3 months by newly diagnosed Graves' patients. Study-wide points: Only a small sample size was used, which may have cut accuracy. Persistent patients had a count of shared public clonotypes (more than 2,500) that exceeded that of new patients (around 910).

These records were also assigned to another study, of T cells in Graves' hyperthyroidism and ophthalmopathy.

The sequences come from peripheral blood mononuclear cells (PBMCs), collected at new diagnosis, from a patient treated with antithyroid drugs. The origin of this receptor is a woman aged 50 to 60 with Graves disease.

The CDR3 reads CASKQGLLLATDTQYF. CDR3 DNA: TGTGCCAGCAAACAAGGGTTACTACTTGCGACAGATACGCAGTATTTT. The J gene is TRBJ2-3, the V gene TRBV6-1; no reliable D call. The CDR3 sequence is 16 residues long. CDR1 and CDR2 (germline): MNHNS, SASEGT. V lost 7 bases and J lost 3, with 20 bases in between.